This TCR beta chain was observed in a study of cytomegalovirus exposure and HLA in healthy donors. Germline V gene sequence: CDR1 SGHRS, CDR2 YFSETQ. Trimming cost V 3 bases and J 9 bases; bases outside gene matches: 5. CDR3 length equals 14 residues. PCR amplification relied on 60 Vbeta primers (plus 13 Jbeta primers). TCRdb's copy holds only in-frame clones and misses some; the assay was immunoSEQ multiplex PCR. The table shows 95,000 to 130,000 clones, with around 70% occurring only once. To note about this clone: Its antigen is still unknown. The CDR3 ends on some other residue instead of the conserved phenylalanine or tryptophan, so this is likely a read error.

The study's findings and limits: In presence/absence analyses, roughly uniform sequencing depth across donors was assumed. Across HLA loci, a later analysis found differing TCR association rates, with DRB1 most and HLA-C fewest. Data from an earlier analysis indicated that most TCR beta V segments were productive either about 90% or about 30% of the time.

The TCR was taken from a woman aged 18-29 years in good health and CMV-seronegative. This chain uses TRBV5-1 with TRBJ1-6; TRBD1 aligns across 8 bases. The sequenced material came from PBMCs. CDR3 loop: CASSWGQESSPLHV. CDR3 DNA: TGCGCCAGCAGCTGGGGACAGGAGAGTTCACCCCTCCACGTT.